This is a list of T cell receptor beta chains from one sample in a study of brain T cells in children with intractable seizures. TCRdb's table, derived via immunoSEQ multiplex PCR, lists solely in-frame clones and lacks some. The sample yields roughly 110,000 clones, 94% seen once. Material: peripheral blood, obtained at surgery. These receptors originate from a boy in the first two years of life with hemimegalencephaly and intractable seizures. CDR3s include the opening cysteine and the closing phenylalanine or tryptophan. D genes are given only for firm matches. Clone size is shown for a subset of rows, as once, few, many or a class of expanded clone.

TRBV6-6,.,TRBJ2-7,.,TGTGCCAGCAGTTCCCGGGACCCCTACTACGAGCAGTACTTC,CASSSRDPYYEQYF
TRBV27,.,TRBJ1-2,once,TGTGCCAGCAGTCCCCCGGGGGAGAGCTATGGCTACACCTTC,CASSPPGESYGYTF
TRBV5-1,TRBD1,TRBJ2-7,.,TGCGCCAGCAGCCTGGACACAGGGGTTAGCTCCTACGAGCAGTACTTC,CASSLDTGVSSYEQYF
TRBV5-1,TRBD1,TRBJ1-6,few,TGCGCCAGCAGCTTGTCAGGGGGCCGGATTTCACCCCTCCACTTT,CASSLSGGRISPLHF
TRBV12-3/TRBV12-4,TRBD1,TRBJ1-1,.,TGTGCCAGCAGCTCCGACAGGGGGGCTGAAGCTTTCTTT,CASSSDRGAEAFF
TRBV9,TRBD1,TRBJ2-1,.,TGTGCCAGCAGCGTCGACAGGGGGCGCGTGGGCAATGAGCAGTTCTTC,CASSVDRGRVGNEQFF
TRBV27,TRBD2,TRBJ2-1,.,TGTGCCAGCAGTTGGGGGACTAGCGCCTACAATGAGCAGTTCTTC,CASSWGTSAYNEQFF
TRBV28,.,TRBJ2-1,.,TGTGCCAGCAGTTTCGGTCTCTACAATGAGCAGTTCTTC,CASSFGLYNEQFF
TRBV6-1,.,TRBJ1-2,once,TGTGCCAGCAGTGAATCGGCTTCTTTCTATGGCTACACCTTC,CASSESASFYGYTF
TRBV7-9,.,TRBJ1-1,.,TGTGCCAGCAGCCCCTCTGAAGAAGCTTTCTTT,CASSPSEEAFF
TRBV18,TRBD2,TRBJ2-2,few,TGTGCCAGCTCACCACATTCACTAGCGGGATCCAACACCGGGGAGCTGTTTTTT,CASSPHSLAGSNTGELFF
TRBV19,TRBD1,TRBJ1-2,.,TGTGCCAGTAGTCCGGGGACAGATCGGGGCTACACCTTC,CASSPGTDRGYTF
TRBV11-2,.,TRBJ1-2,.,TGTGCCAGCAGCTTATTAGAGGGAGAAACCTATGGCTACACCTTC,CASSLLEGETYGYTF
TRBV28,TRBD2,TRBJ2-1,.,TGTGCCAGCATTTCGCTAGCGGGGCCCTACAATGAGCAGTTCTTC,CASISLAGPYNEQFF
TRBV15,TRBD1,TRBJ1-2,.,TGTGCCACCAGCACGGGACAGCTTGACTATGGCTACACCTTC,CATSTGQLDYGYTF
TRBV2,.,TRBJ2-7,.,TGTGCCAGCACCGGGACTCTTCGAGGGAACGAGCAGTACTTC,CASTGTLRGNEQYF
TRBV15,.,TRBJ2-3,.,TGTGCCACCGGGGGGCTAGCGGCCAGCACAGATACGCAGTATTTT,CATGGLAASTDTQYF
TRBV9,TRBD2,TRBJ2-5,.,TGTGCCAGCAGCCCTGGGACTAGAAAGGAGACCCAGTACTTC,CASSPGTRKETQYF
TRBV5-4,.,TRBJ2-3,.,TGTGCCAGCAGCTCTGATAGGCCGGGGGCCGGAGATACGCAGTATTTT,CASSSDRPGAGDTQYF
TRBV19,TRBD1,TRBJ1-5,.,TGTGCCAGTAGTATCCAGACAGGGGGGAGCAATCAGCCCCAGCATTTT,CASSIQTGGSNQPQHF
TRBV19,.,TRBJ2-6,.,TGTGCCTCCGGGGTCACTGGGGCCAACGTCCTGACTTTC,CASGVTGANVLTF
TRBV28,.,TRBJ2-3,.,TGTGCCAGCAGTGACTCTAGGGGGAGCGGCACAGATACGCAGTATTTT,CASSDSRGSGTDTQYF
TRBV27,.,TRBJ1-5,.,TGTGCCAGCAGTTTCGGGCCCAGCAATCAGCCCCAGCATTTT,CASSFGPSNQPQHF
TRBV27,.,TRBJ1-6,.,TGTGCCAGCAGTTTATCGCTTGATAATTCACCCCTCCACTTT,CASSLSLDNSPLHF
TRBV5-1,.,TRBJ2-7,.,TGCGCCAGCAGCTTGGCCGGGCAGGGTTCGCAGTACTTC,CASSLAGQGSQYF
TRBV20-1,.,TRBJ2-2,.,TGCAGTGCTAGTAGAAGGGATTGGACCGGGGAGCTGTTTTTT,CSASRRDWTGELFF
TRBV29-1,TRBD2,TRBJ2-1,once,TGCAGCGTTGTCAGCCTAGCGGGTGATAATGAGCAGTTCTTC,CSVVSLAGDNEQFF
TRBV5-1,.,TRBJ2-4,.,TGCGCCAGCAGCTTGGCTCTGGGGACGGGCATTCAGTACTTC,CASSLALGTGIQYF
TRBV25-1,.,TRBJ1-1,.,TGTGCCAGCAGTGAATATCAAGGGGGGACTGAAGCTTTCTTT,CASSEYQGGTEAFF
TRBV6-6,.,TRBJ2-1,.,TGTGCCAGCAGCCCCACTACCAATGAGCAGTTCTTC,CASSPTTNEQFF
TRBV7-9,.,TRBJ2-3,.,TGTGCCAGCAGCTTACACAGAGGCACAGATACGCAGTATTTT,CASSLHRGTDTQYF
TRBV5-6,.,TRBJ2-7,.,TGTGCCAGCAGCCCCGGTGGGTCGGAGCTCGAGCAGTACTTC,CASSPGGSELEQYF
TRBV19,.,TRBJ1-6,once,TGTGCCAGTAGTATAGAGGCCGGGAGCTCCTATAATTCACCCCTCCACTTT,CASSIEAGSSYNSPLHF
TRBV6-2/TRBV6-3,TRBD2,TRBJ2-7,.,TGTGCCAGCAGTTACGGGACTAGCGGCTCCTACGAGCAGTACTTC,CASSYGTSGSYEQYF
TRBV30,.,TRBJ1-6,.,TGTGCCTGGAGTGTAATCCTGACCCGGGGGTATGCTAATTCACCCCTCCACTTT,CAWSVILTRGYANSPLHF
TRBV25-1,.,TRBJ2-7,.,TGTGCCAGCAGCCCTGAACTAGGAAGCTCCTACGAGCAGTACTTC,CASSPELGSSYEQYF
TRBV19,.,TRBJ2-5,.,TGTGCCAGTAGTCCCAGGTGGCTAGGCCAAGAGACCCAGTACTTC,CASSPRWLGQETQYF
TRBV5-1,TRBD1,TRBJ1-3,.,TGCGCCAGCAGCCCTCCGGGACAGGGGGCGCCCGGAAACACCATATATTTT,CASSPPGQGAPGNTIYF
TRBV4-1,.,TRBJ2-1,.,TGCGCCAGCAGCCAAGAAGTCCACTGGGGCAATGAGCAGTTCTTC,CASSQEVHWGNEQFF
TRBV9,.,TRBJ2-2,.,TGTGCCAGCAGCTACAGGAGGACCGGGGAGCTGTTTTTT,CASSYRRTGELFF
TRBV27,.,TRBJ1-5,.,TGTGCCAGCAGTCCACCCGGGACCGATCAGCCCCAGCATTTT,CASSPPGTDQPQHF
TRBV6-4,.,TRBJ1-5,.,TGTGGGGACAATCAGCCCCAGCATTTT,CGDNQPQHF
TRBV9,TRBD2,TRBJ2-2,.,TGTGCCAGCAGCCCCCGACTAGCGGGAGTGGTCGGGGAGCTGTTTTTT,CASSPRLAGVVGELFF
TRBV27,TRBD2,TRBJ2-3,.,TGTGCCAGCAGTCCCAGACTAGCGGGAGACCACACAGATACGCAGTATTTT,CASSPRLAGDHTDTQYF
TRBV19,.,TRBJ1-4,.,TGTGCCAGTAGTATAGTGGGTGCAACTAATGAAAAACTGTTTTTT,CASSIVGATNEKLFF
TRBV9,.,TRBJ2-3,.,TGTGCCAGCAGCGCCCTGGGAGCTGCAGATACGCAGTATTTT,CASSALGAADTQYF
TRBV2,.,TRBJ2-2,once,TGTGCCAGCAGTGAATGTTGCAGTCACGGGGAGCTGTTTTTT,CASSECCSHGELFF
TRBV27,.,TRBJ1-6,.,TGTGCCAGCAGTTTATCGCAGTTGCAGGCTAGATACCATAATTCACCCCTCCACTTT,CASSLSQLQARYHNSPLHF
TRBV6-1,.,TRBJ1-5,.,TGTGCCAGCAGTGAAGTGCAGGGTTTCAATCAGCCCCAGCATTTT,CASSEVQGFNQPQHF
TRBV10-1,TRBD1,TRBJ2-7,.,TGCGCCAGCAGTAAGGAGAAGGGGACAGGGTTTTCCCTTACCTACGAGCAGTACTTC,CASSKEKGTGFSLTYEQYF
TRBV12-5,TRBD1,TRBJ1-4,once,TGTGCTAGCCGGGACAGGGGGATGGGAAAACTGTTTTTT,CASRDRGMGKLFF
TRBV5-1,.,TRBJ2-1,.,TGCGCCAGCAGCTTGGCGGCGGGTCGTTACAATGAGCAGTTCTTC,CASSLAAGRYNEQFF
TRBV19,.,TRBJ2-7,.,TGTGCCAGTAGCTACCAGGACCTACCAAATGGCGAGCAGTACTTC,CASSYQDLPNGEQYF